This entry is about one T cell receptor beta chain. Its antigen is not known. The donors (healthy individuals) were bone marrow donors. The source of the sample is a study of cytomegalovirus exposure and HLA in healthy donors. Findings and caveats of the study: A later analysis found that most CMV-associated TCR beta chains appeared HLA-restricted. Researchers catalogued roughly 150 TCR beta chains as cytomegalovirus-associated. Per a later analysis, HLA-associated TCR beta chains showed more clonal expansion than other, equally common TCR beta chains.

The junction had 10 bases not matched to a gene; V was cut back by 4 bases and J by 1 base. Per the germline V gene, CDR1 is SGHNT and CDR2 is YYREEE (reference sequence). The CDR3 covers 17 residues. The PCR made use of 60 Vbeta and 13 Jbeta primers. Data came from immunoSEQ multiplex PCR; TCRdb stores just in-frame clones and leaves some out. The table records about 190,000 clones, 77% of them present only once. The sample comprised PBMCs. The TCR originated in a woman aged 30 to 39 in good health and CMV-seropositive. The chain has TRBV5-4 and TRBJ2-5; 10 bases map to TRBD2. CDR3 region: CASSLKRGGSGQETQYF. CDR3 sequence (DNA): TGTGCCAGCAGCCTTAAGCGGGGGGGATCGGGCCAAGAGACCCAGTACTTC. The full variable domain, its missing parts supplied by reference TRBV5-4 and TRBJ2-5, is ETGVTQSPTHLIKTRGQQVTLRCSSQSGHNTVSWYQQALGQGPQFIFQYYREEENGRGNFPPRFSGLQFPNYSSELNVNALELDDSALYLCASSLKRGGSGQETQYFGPGTRLLVL.